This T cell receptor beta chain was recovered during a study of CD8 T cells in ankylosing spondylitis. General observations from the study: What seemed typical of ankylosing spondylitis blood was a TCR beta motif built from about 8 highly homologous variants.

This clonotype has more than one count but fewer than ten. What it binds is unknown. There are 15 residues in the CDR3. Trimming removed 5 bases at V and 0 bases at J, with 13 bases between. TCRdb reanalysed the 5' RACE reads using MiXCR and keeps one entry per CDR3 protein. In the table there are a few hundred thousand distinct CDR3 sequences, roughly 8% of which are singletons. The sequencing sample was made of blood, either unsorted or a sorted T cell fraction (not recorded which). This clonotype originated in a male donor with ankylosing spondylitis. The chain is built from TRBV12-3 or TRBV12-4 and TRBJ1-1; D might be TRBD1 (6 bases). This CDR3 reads CASSLVGAVNTEAFF. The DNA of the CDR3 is TGTGCCAGCAGTCTCGTGGGGGCGGTGAACACTGAAGCTTTCTTT.